This T cell receptor (beta chain) was recorded in a study of identical twins. Findings of the study overall: Weaker excess twin sharing was observed in beta out-of-frame sequences.

TCRdb reanalysed the 5' RACE reads using MiXCR and keeps one entry per CDR3 protein. The repertoire consists of approximately 600,000 distinct CDR3 sequences, with 9.6% occurring once and the leading ten covering roughly 3%. V was clipped by 8 bases and J by 2 bases, with 10 bases between them. This CDR3 contains 13 residues. Germline-derived CDR1 and CDR2 are MNHEY and SVGEGT. Worth noting for this clonotype: What it binds is not known.

The data were also submitted as part of a second study, on yellow fever vaccine responses in identical twins.

This TCR was sampled from a woman between 18 and 29 years old in good health. What was sequenced was PBMCs. This chain links TRBV6-2 or TRBV6-3 with TRBJ1-5; no definite D call. The CDR3 bases are TGTGCCAGCGGAAAGGACGGCAATCAGCCCCAGCATTTT. Amino acid sequence: CASGKDGNQPQHF.